This TCR beta chain was recovered during a study of early T cells in non-severe SARS-CoV-2 infection. Broader study findings: The study's VDJdb matching favored anti-spike CD8 responses and missed private and CD4 specificities.

Germline assignment: CDR1 SGHRS and CDR2 YFSETQ. The V gene end was trimmed by 5 bases and the J gene end by 7 bases; junction bases not matched to a gene: 13. The length of the CDR3 is 15 residues. Many counts were recorded for this clonotype. Its antigen is undetermined. Researchers tagged individual cDNA molecules with unique molecular identifiers. One entry per CDR3 protein results from TCRdb running MiXCR on the 5' RACE reads. The table shows 25,000 or so distinct CDR3 sequences, with 5.5% occurring only once. The sequenced sample consisted of whole blood. The chain employs TRBV5-1 and TRBJ2-7; 9 bases align to TRBD1. The TCR was taken from an adult who was a healthcare worker with PCR-confirmed SARS-CoV-2 infection or an uninfected control (not recorded which). The CDR3 region is CASSPGDRAIGEQYF. CDR3 nucleotide sequence: TGCGCCAGCAGTCCGGGGGACAGGGCCATCGGGGAGCAGTACTTC.